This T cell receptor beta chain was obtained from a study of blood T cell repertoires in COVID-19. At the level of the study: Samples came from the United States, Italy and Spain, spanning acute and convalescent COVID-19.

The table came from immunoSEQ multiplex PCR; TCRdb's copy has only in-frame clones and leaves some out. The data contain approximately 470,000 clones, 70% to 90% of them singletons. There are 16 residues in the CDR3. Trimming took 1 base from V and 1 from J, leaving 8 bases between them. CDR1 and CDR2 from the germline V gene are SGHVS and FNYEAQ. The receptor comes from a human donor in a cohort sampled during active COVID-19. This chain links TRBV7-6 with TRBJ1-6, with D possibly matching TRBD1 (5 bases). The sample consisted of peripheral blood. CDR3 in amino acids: CASSLVAGSYNSPLHF. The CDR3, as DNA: TGTGCCAGCAGCTTAGTGGCAGGGTCCTATAATTCACCCCTCCACTTT.